The TCR beta chain under discussion was sequenced for a study of T cell responses to AZD1222 COVID-19 vaccine (dated by TCRdb to the early 2020s). Background for the entire study: AZD1222 recipients given second doses at about 4 weeks or at about 12 weeks were pooled, since spike-specific TCR depth and breadth were not found to differ between the two schedules. Enrollment into the trials was organized by age into subgroups of 18-55, 56-69 and 70-plus years, and those subgroups contained 148, 28 and 57 TCR-sequenced participants, respectively. A total of around 240 trial participants underwent TCR sequencing, of whom 200 to 220 had received two doses of AZD1222 and 26 had received two doses of the MenACWY control vaccine. What the study reported, not specific to this receptor: In the small 56-69-year group, the increase in depth fell short of significance, most likely because of low power. Participants were mostly white British, with more females than males. The authors suggested clonal diversity may have been underestimated. Because no samples from the day 14 peak response were available, repertoires could be characterized only after the peak T cell response. Nearly half of unique spike-specific TCRs reportedly recognized epitopes outside regions mutated in the B.1.351 and B.1.1.7 variants. Spike-specific TCR breadth and depth rose significantly after two AZD1222 doses compared with day 0 and with MenACWY recipients. Conclusions about previously exposed vaccinees are limited because only six or seven AZD1222 recipients were SARS-CoV-2 seropositive at baseline. Vaccine-associated CD4 TCRs spanned the whole spike protein, with dominant responses in regions 160-218 and 743-854.

On this clone: Its specific antigen is unknown. The record has no base qualities; no much larger clone is one base away.

V lost 5 bases and J lost 1 base; the stretch between them is 15 bases long. The CDR3 has 16 amino acids, counting the end cysteine and phenylalanine. CDR3 DNA is the only sequence kept; it has 48 bases, read in frame from the first base. The germline V gene gives CDR1 as SGHTA and CDR2 as FQGNSA. The CDR3 regions of human TCRbeta chains were analyzed by immunosequencing. As for how the authors treated the data: Repertoire TCRs were checked for matches against a reference library of SARS-CoV-2-specific TCRs that had been generated using the MIRA antigen-specificity platform. Breadth was defined as the fraction of unique TCRs that were SARS-CoV-2-associated. Depth was defined as the fraction of total T cells that were SARS-CoV-2-associated. Using the MIRA data, each spike-specific TCR was assigned both to the spike region to which the TCR was reactive and to a CD4 or CD8 class. Log10-transformed breadth and depth values were compared by one-way ANOVA with Sidak's multiple comparisons tests. As stored in TCRdb, this immuneACCESS dataset retains in-frame rearrangements with V and J assigned. A fraction of the clones does not appear; measured against another copy, unresolved V genes explain less than half of the discrepancy, and the remainder lacks a known reason. V and J calls and clone size are those listed in that table; D and trimming were worked out from the DNA. This sample is represented by approximately 150,000 clones; 90% to 95% of them were singletons. The biggest ten clones account for approximately 5% of the sample.

In the paper's terms, the time point label means: baseline before first vaccination. Samples from vaccinated people were obtained from the UK trials COV001 and COV002, which included a single-blind randomized controlled phase 2/3 trial of AZD1222 (ChAdOx1 nCoV-19) in healthy adults. Trial participant PBMC samples were collected at day 0 and day 28 after the second dose for TCRbeta chain sequencing. The source material was peripheral blood, sampled on day 0 of AZD1222 vaccination. This chain joins TRBV7-2 to TRBJ2-1; the D gene identity is not certain. This sequence originates from an adult in good health. The bases are TGTGCCAGCAGCCTTTCGACTGGACGTTCCTACAATGAGCAGTTCTTC. Its amino acids are CASSLSTGRSYNEQFF.